A single sample gave rise to the 24 T cell receptor beta chains below, sequenced in a study of cytomegalovirus exposure and HLA in healthy donors. A multiplex PCR was run with 60 Vbeta primers and 13 Jbeta primers. Profiling relied on immunoSEQ multiplex PCR, and the TCRdb table lists in-frame clones only, not all of them. The sample records around 200,000 clones, 84% being singletons. The source material was PBMCs. The receptors derive from a girl aged 2 to 10 in good health and CMV-seropositive.

The V and J genes are TRBV18 and TRBJ1-1, with D uncertain. With 2 bases removed from V and 1 base from J, the gap between germline ends came to 11 bases. The germline V gene has CDR1 KGHSH and CDR2 LQKENI. The CDR3 has 15 amino acids. The CDR3 DNA reads TGTGCCAGCTCACCAAGCACAGACCCGAACACTGAAGCTTTCTTT. This gives the protein CASSPSTDPNTEAFF. The full variable domain, its missing parts supplied by reference TRBV18 and TRBJ1-1, is NAGVMQNPRHLVRRRGQEARLRCSPMKGHSHVYWYRQLPEEGLKFMVYLQKENIIDESGMPKERFSAEFPKEGPSILRIQQVVRGDSAAYFCASSPSTDPNTEAFFGQGTRLTVV.

This sequence joins TRBV5-1 and TRBJ2-1, with 10 bases matching TRBD1. The CDR3 is 19 amino acids. The V and J ends lost 0 bases and 16 bases, in that order; junction bases with no gene match: 25. CDR1 is SGHRS and CDR2 is YFSETQ in the germline V gene. This CDR3 reads CASSLGTGGNNEQSPPRFF. The CDR3 DNA follows: TGCGCCAGCAGCTTGGGGACAGGGGGGAACAATGAGCAGTCTCCCCCGAGATTCTTC.

This sequence joins TRBV30 and TRBJ1-5, with D uncertain. The CDR3 extends over 15 amino acids. Per the germline V gene, CDR1 is GTSNPN and CDR2 is SVGIG (reference sequence). V was pared by 1 base and J by 1 base, with 11 bases between. This CDR3 reads CAWSARGTSNQPQHF. The CDR3 bases are TGTGCCTGGAGTGCCCGGGGTACGAGCAATCAGCCCCAGCATTTT.

The chain recombines TRBV5-1 with TRBJ1-5; 8 nucleotides line up with TRBD1. Per germline, CDR1 SGHRS and CDR2 YFSETQ. J gave up 9 bases and V 5 bases, and 13 bases lay outside the gene matches. The CDR3 is 15 amino acids. The CDR3 protein is CASSRGQGEGWPQHF. In DNA, the CDR3 is TGCGCCAGCAGTCGAGGACAGGGCGAGGGGTGGCCCCAGCATTTT.

This chain joins TRBV30 and TRBJ1-1; no definite D call. The CDR3 spans 11 residues. Per germline, CDR1 GTSNPN and CDR2 SVGIG (reference sequence). V lost 3 bases to trimming and J lost 6 bases, with 8 bases between them. CDR3 bases: TGTGCCTGGAGCGCGGGATCTGAAGCTTTCTTT. Translated, it gives CAWSAGSEAFF.

V usage is TRBV11-2 and J usage is TRBJ2-7; D gene uncertain. V gave up 4 bases and J gave up 2 bases, with 18 bases separating them. The CDR3 is made up of 16 amino acids. The germline gives CDR1 SGHAT, CDR2 FQNNGV. CDR3 sequence: CASSSIRQANPYEQYF. DNA of the CDR3: TGTGCCAGCAGCTCAATTCGGCAGGCGAACCCCTACGAGCAGTACTTC. Complete variable domain (other parts from reference TRBV11-2 and TRBJ2-7): EAGVAQSPRYKIIEKRQSVAFWCNPISGHATLYWYQQILGQGPKLLIQFQNNGVVDDSQLPKDRFSAERLKGVDSTLKIQPAKLEDSAVYLCASSSIRQANPYEQYFGPGTRLTVT.

J is TRBJ2-5 and V is TRBV27, with unresolved D. The CDR3 totals 16 residues. Deletions cut 3 bases from V and 2 bases from J, with 16 bases between. Germline V gene lookup returns CDR1 MNHEY and CDR2 SMNVEV (reference sequence). CDR3 sequence reads: CASSFDLSARQETQYF. In DNA form, the CDR3 reads TGTGCCAGCAGTTTTGATCTCTCCGCCAGGCAAGAGACCCAGTACTTC.

This rearrangement joins TRBV27 to TRBJ1-2, with 8 bases aligning to TRBD1. CDR3 length: 17 residues. Germline CDR1 MNHEY, CDR2 SMNVEV (reference sequence). V dropped 2 bases and J dropped 4; count of bases not matched to a gene: 12. CDR3 DNA: TGTGCCAGCAGTTTAATCGGACAGGGTGTTAGTGCCTATGGCTACACCTTC. Translation gives CASSLIGQGVSAYGYTF.

The chain recombines TRBV5-1 with TRBJ2-2, with a possible D match to TRBD1 (5 bases). CDR1 and CDR2 (germline): SGHRS, YFSETQ. V shed 5 bases and J shed 6 bases, with 20 bases lying between them. The CDR3 runs to 16 residues. CDR3 bases: TGCGCCAGCAGACAAAGTCAGGGCTTCCAGCCCGGGGAGCTGTTTTTT. It codes for CASRQSQGFQPGELFF.

The chain joins TRBV2 to TRBJ1-2; D is ambiguous. The CDR3 is 16 residues long. The germline CDR1 and CDR2 sequences are SNHLY and FYNNEI. The V end was cut by 2 bases, the J end by 1 base, with 14 bases between. The CDR3 DNA reads as TGTGCCAGCAGTGAAATTGAGGTGCACGGTAACTATGGCTACACCTTC. Encoded protein: CASSEIEVHGNYGYTF. Drawing the rest from reference TRBV2 and TRBJ1-2, the complete variable domain is EPEVTQTPSHQVTQMGQEVILRCVPISNHLYFYWYRQILGQKVEFLVSFYNNEISEKSEIFDDQFSVERPDGSNFTLKIRSTKLEDSAMYFCASSEIEVHGNYGYTFGSGTRLTVV.

The genes are TRBV2 and TRBJ1-4, with D uncertain. The CDR3 has 10 residues. CDR1 and CDR2 from the germline V gene are SNHLY and FYNNEI. The V end lost 8 bases, the J end lost 12 bases, and 10 bases lay between the germline ends. The CDR3 reads CASAGSQLFF. In DNA, the CDR3 is TGTGCCAGCGCTGGCAGTCAACTGTTTTTT. Supplemented by reference TRBV2 and TRBJ1-4, the full variable domain reads EPEVTQTPSHQVTQMGQEVILRCVPISNHLYFYWYRQILGQKVEFLVSFYNNEISEKSEIFDDQFSVERPDGSNFTLKIRSTKLEDSAMYFCASAGSQLFFGSGTQLSVL.

The rearrangement joins TRBV5-1 to TRBJ1-5; 10 nucleotides match TRBD1. The CDR3 runs 17 residues. The trim removed 4 bases at V and 5 bases at J, leaving 12 bases unmatched. Germline lookup yields CDR1 SGHRS and CDR2 YFSETQ. The CDR3 loop is CASSGLAGTGAHQPQHF. Here the CDR3 DNA reads TGCGCCAGCAGCGGTTTAGCCGGGACAGGGGCCCATCAGCCCCAGCATTTT.

V gene TRBV6-6 combines with J gene TRBJ2-1, with TRBD1 identical over 7 bases. This CDR3 comprises 15 residues. Germline values: CDR1 MNHNY, CDR2 SVGAGI (reference sequence). With V trimmed by 4 bases and J by 4 bases, 7 bases remained unmatched. CDR3 DNA sequence: TGTGCCAGCAGTTGGGGGACAGTCGGATACAATGAGCAGTTCTTC. Translation gives CASSWGTVGYNEQFF.

V gene TRBV6-6 combines with J gene TRBJ1-3; no reliable D call. Looked up from germline, CDR1 is MNHNY and CDR2 is SVGAGI (reference sequence). CDR3 size: 14 residues. The V and J ends lost 5 bases and 4 bases respectively, with 12 bases between them. The CDR3 region has the DNA TGTGCCAGCAGTCTTGGGAGGTCAGGAAACACCATATATTTT. Protein product: CASSLGRSGNTIYF.

The V gene is TRBV28, the J gene TRBJ2-2, with TRBD1 as a possible D gene (6 bases). Germline lookup yields CDR1 MDHEN and CDR2 SYDVKM. The CDR3 has 14 residues. V lost 6 bases to trimming and J lost 7 bases, with 15 bases between them. The CDR3 protein is CASRGPGAGGELFF. Written as DNA, the CDR3 is TGTGCCAGCAGGGGACCAGGGGCGGGCGGGGAGCTGTTTTTT.

The chain joins TRBV6-1 to TRBJ2-1; TRBD2 matches 8 bases. This CDR3 has 12 amino acids. The V gene's germline CDR1 is MNHNS and CDR2 SASEGT. The junction had 3 bases not matched to a gene; V was cut back by 2 bases and J by 12 bases. The CDR3 DNA follows: TGTGCCAGCAGTGAACCGGGACTAGGGCAGTTCTTC. Translation gives CASSEPGLGQFF.

CDR3 residues: CASISGRGTGELFF. CDR3 DNA: TGTGCCAGTATTAGCGGGAGAGGAACCGGGGAGCTGTTTTTT. V and J are TRBV19 and TRBJ2-2; 9 nucleotides line up with TRBD2. V was clipped by 7 bases and J by 5 bases; unmatched bases: 5. This CDR3 is 14 amino acids long. Looked up from germline, CDR1 is LNHDA and CDR2 is SQIVND (reference sequence).

CDR3 region: CASNRGAEAFF. The CDR3 DNA reads TGTGCCAGCAACAGGGGCGCTGAAGCTTTCTTT. The chain joins TRBV6-5 to TRBJ1-1; 7 bases are shared with TRBD1. Germline V gene data show CDR1 as MNHEY and CDR2 as SVGAGI. This CDR3 comprises 11 residues. V lost 7 bases and J lost 6; bases outside the gene matches: 2.

The chain combines TRBV12-5 with TRBJ2-1, with D hard to call. Germline CDR1 and CDR2: LGHNT and FRNRAP. V was cut by 2 bases and J by 3 bases, with 17 bases left in between. The CDR3 loop spans 17 amino acids. CDR3 sequence reads: CASGLPPRVSIYNEQFF. In DNA, the CDR3 is TGTGCTAGTGGTTTGCCACCTCGGGTCTCCATCTACAATGAGCAGTTCTTC.

In its sample, this clone was seen a few times. This chain uses TRBV5-6 with TRBJ1-1, with D possibly matching TRBD1 (5 bases). V dropped 6 bases and J dropped 0 bases, with 12 bases sitting between them. The CDR3 runs to 14 residues. Germline V gene data show CDR1 as SGHDT and CDR2 as YYEEEE. CDR3 sequence reads: CASKTGAMNTEAFF. The CDR3 coding sequence is TGTGCCAGCAAAACAGGAGCCATGAACACTGAAGCTTTCTTT.

The chain is built from TRBV6-1 and TRBJ2-3, with 7 bases matching TRBD1. The germline gives CDR1 MNHNS, CDR2 SASEGT. Unmatched junction bases numbered 11, after V lost 4 bases and J lost 4 bases. The CDR3 extends over 16 amino acids. CDR3: CASSVGDRVIADTQYF. Here the CDR3 DNA reads TGTGCCAGCAGTGTAGGTGACAGGGTAATAGCAGATACGCAGTATTTT.

The chain employs TRBV5-6 and TRBJ1-2; D not resolved. The V end lost 7 bases, the J end lost 0 bases, and 16 bases lay between the germline ends. The CDR3 contains 15 residues. Germline lookup yields CDR1 SGHDT and CDR2 YYEEEE. CDR3 in DNA: TGTGCCAGCTGTGGCCGGCGGGGATCTAACTATGGCTACACCTTC. The encoded protein is CASCGRRGSNYGYTF. The whole variable domain, remainder taken from reference TRBV5-6 and TRBJ1-2, is DAGVTQSPTHLIKTRGQQVTLRCSPKSGHDTVSWYQQALGQGPQFIFQYYEEEERQRGNFPDRFSGHQFPNYSSELNVNALLLGDSALYLCASCGRRGSNYGYTFGSGTRLTVV.

This clone was picked up one time. V and J are TRBV18 and TRBJ1-1; D remains unclear. This CDR3 is built from 13 residues. Trimming shortened V by 6 bases and J by 0 bases, and 8 bases separated the two germline ends. CDR1 and CDR2 from the germline V gene are KGHSH and LQKENI. CDR3 amino acids: CASSTMVNTEAFF. CDR3 nucleotides: TGTGCCAGCTCCACAATGGTGAACACTGAAGCTTTCTTT.

V gene TRBV28 combines with J gene TRBJ2-1; 9 bases line up with TRBD1. J was trimmed by 9 bases and V by 7 bases; bases with no gene match: 16. This CDR3 is 16 amino acids long. Germline values: CDR1 MDHEN, CDR2 SYDVKM. CDR3 region: CASTQLSGTGNSEQFF. In nucleotides, the CDR3 is TGTGCCAGCACCCAACTAAGCGGGACAGGGAATAGTGAGCAGTTCTTC.